A single sample gave rise to the 11 T cell receptor beta chains below, sequenced in a study of T cells in localized non-small cell lung cancer. Repertoires were generated with immunoSEQ multiplex PCR, while TCRdb's copy carries only in-frame clones and drops some. The repertoire holds about 52,000 clones, 70% to 90% seen once, with around 17% in the top ten. Sequenced here: PBMCs, sampled before any cancer treatment. Receptors were obtained from a female donor with stage II lung adenocarcinoma.

The rearrangement links TRBV4-2 to TRBJ1-6; D perhaps matches TRBD1 (6 bases). Trimming stripped 1 base from V and 0 bases from J, with 10 bases between. The CDR3 has 17 residues. Germline loops: CDR1 LGHNA, CDR2 YNFKEQ. In DNA form, the CDR3 reads TGTGCCAGCAGCCAAGTTGAGGACAGCTCCTATAATTCACCCCTCCACTTT. This gives the protein CASSQVEDSSYNSPLHF.

This clone was recorded a few times. V and J are TRBV2 and TRBJ2-1, with D perhaps TRBD2 (6 bases). CDR3 length equals 16 residues. Trimming took off 11 bases at V and 1 base at J, with 21 bases between the two ends. Germline loops: CDR1 SNHLY, CDR2 FYNNEI. CDR3 residues: CASCGGALGSYNEQFF. CDR3 DNA sequence: TGTGCCTCTTGTGGCGGGGCACTAGGATCCTACAATGAGCAGTTCTTC.

V usage is TRBV11-1 and J usage is TRBJ2-7, with 10 bases aligning to TRBD1. Germline assignment: CDR1 SGHAT and CDR2 FQDESV (reference sequence). The CDR3 runs 16 residues. J lost 2 bases, V lost 5 bases, and 9 bases had no gene match. CDR3 sequence reads: CASSLPPGTGAYEQYF. The CDR3 DNA reads as TGTGCCAGCAGCCTACCCCCCGGGACAGGGGCCTACGAGCAGTACTTC. Full variable domain (outside the CDR3, taken from reference TRBV11-1 and TRBJ2-7): EAEVAQSPRYKITEKSQAVAFWCDPISGHATLYWYRQILGQGPELLVQFQDESVVDDSQLPKDRFSAERLKGVDSTLKIQPAELGDSAMYLCASSLPPGTGAYEQYFGPGTRLTVT.

The chain carries TRBV12-5 and TRBJ2-7; 12 bases match TRBD2. Germline CDR1 reads LGHNT; CDR2 reads FRNRAP. Trimming removed 9 bases from V and 0 bases from J; junction bases left unmatched: 9. This CDR3 comprises 16 residues. CDR3 protein: CASELAGGGSSYEQYF. CDR3 DNA sequence: TGTGCTAGCGAACTAGCGGGGGGTGGAAGCTCCTACGAGCAGTACTTC.

The chain joins TRBV5-1 to TRBJ2-1, with 8 bases lining up with TRBD2. This CDR3 comprises 14 residues. Germline lookup yields CDR1 SGHRS and CDR2 YFSETQ. V trimming: 4 bases; J trimming: 5 bases; junction bases outside the gene matches: 5. CDR3 sequence: CASSQGLDNNEQFF. For the CDR3, the DNA is TGCGCCAGCAGCCAGGGACTAGATAACAATGAGCAGTTCTTC.

The chain has TRBV4-1 and TRBJ2-7; 11 bases match TRBD2. This CDR3 has 16 amino acids. Germline V lookup: CDR1 MGHRA, CDR2 YSYEKL. V gave up 1 base and J gave up 3 bases; unmatched junction bases: 5. The CDR3 loop is CASSQVLAGGLYEQYF. CDR3 in DNA: TGCGCCAGCAGCCAAGTGTTAGCGGGGGGGCTCTACGAGCAGTACTTC.

V is TRBV11-2 and J is TRBJ2-3, with unresolved D. The CDR3 runs 15 residues. Trimming removed 2 bases from V and 3 bases from J, with 12 bases in between. Germline CDR1 reads SGHAT; CDR2 reads FQNNGV. CDR3 sequence reads: CASSLSSPSTDTQYF. The CDR3 DNA reads as TGTGCCAGCAGCTTAAGTAGTCCCTCTACAGATACGCAGTATTTT.

The V call is TRBV2, the J call TRBJ1-5, with 7 bases aligning to TRBD1. V gave up 8 bases and J gave up 6 bases; unmatched junction bases: 10. The CDR3 loop spans 14 amino acids. CDR1 is SNHLY, CDR2 FYNNEI, per germline. CDR3 sequence reads: CASLLEGAGQPQHF. CDR3 bases: TGTGCCAGCTTGTTAGAGGGGGCGGGTCAGCCCCAGCATTTT.

This rearrangement joins TRBV6-1 to TRBJ1-1; 7 bases match TRBD1. Germline lookup yields CDR1 MNHNS and CDR2 SASEGT. CDR3 length: 13 amino acids. With 8 bases clipped from V and 0 bases from J, the junction kept 3 bases outside the gene matches. The DNA of the CDR3 is TGTGCCAGCGTGAGGGGGCTGAACACTGAAGCTTTCTTT. Translated, it gives CASVRGLNTEAFF.

The gene calls are TRBV2 and TRBJ1-2; tentative D call: TRBD1 (5 bases). This CDR3 is built from 14 residues. V was trimmed by 2 bases and J by 4 bases, leaving 11 bases between them. Germline CDR1 reads SNHLY; CDR2 reads FYNNEI. This CDR3 is CASSETRGGYGYTF. In DNA, the CDR3 is TGTGCCAGCAGTGAAACCCGTGGGGGCTATGGCTACACCTTC. The variable domain in full, completed from reference TRBV2 and TRBJ1-2, reads EPEVTQTPSHQVTQMGQEVILRCVPISNHLYFYWYRQILGQKVEFLVSFYNNEISEKSEIFDDQFSVERPDGSNFTLKIRSTKLEDSAMYFCASSETRGGYGYTFGSGTRLTVV.

This clone was observed a single time. The CDR3 DNA reads TGTGCCAGCACCCCCGGGACTAGCGGGAACAATGAGCAGTTCTTC. The encoded protein is CASTPGTSGNNEQFF. The chain uses TRBV7-2 and TRBJ2-1, with 13 bases fitting TRBD2. With V trimmed by 7 bases and J by 5 bases, 5 bases remained unmatched. CDR3 length equals 15 residues. Germline CDR1 and CDR2: SGHTA and FQGNSA.